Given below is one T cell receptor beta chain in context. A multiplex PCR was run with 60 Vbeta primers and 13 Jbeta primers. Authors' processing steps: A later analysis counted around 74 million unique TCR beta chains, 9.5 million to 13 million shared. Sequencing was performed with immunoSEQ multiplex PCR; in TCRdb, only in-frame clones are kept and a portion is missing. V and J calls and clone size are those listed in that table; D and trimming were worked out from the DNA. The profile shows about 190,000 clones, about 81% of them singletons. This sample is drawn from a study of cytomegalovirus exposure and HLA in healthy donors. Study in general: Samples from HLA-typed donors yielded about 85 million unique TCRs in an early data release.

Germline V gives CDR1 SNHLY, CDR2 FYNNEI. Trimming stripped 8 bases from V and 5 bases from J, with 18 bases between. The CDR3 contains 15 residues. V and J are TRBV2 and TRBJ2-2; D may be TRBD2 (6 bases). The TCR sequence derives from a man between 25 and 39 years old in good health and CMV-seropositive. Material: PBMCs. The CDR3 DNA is TGTGCCAGCGTTGGGACCCCTGGAGGGACCGGGGAGCTGTTTTTT. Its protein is CASVGTPGGTGELFF.